This T cell receptor (beta chain) stems from a study of control samples from healthy donors and cancer patients. CDR3 length: 15 amino acids. The ends lost 3 bases at V and 2 bases at J; junction bases unmatched: 4. Germline assignment: CDR1 LNHDA and CDR2 SQIVND (reference sequence). Method: immunoSEQ multiplex PCR; TCRdb's copy keeps in-frame clones and lacks some. This sample has about 130,000 clones, with over 75% found just once. This TCR was sampled from a man in his forties in good health. The rearrangement joins TRBV19 to TRBJ2-3; 8 bases agree with TRBD1. Sequencing was carried out using blood. CDR3 region: CASSILDRDTDTQYF. The DNA of the CDR3 is TGTGCCAGTAGTATCCTGGACAGGGACACAGATACGCAGTATTTT.